These 30 T cell receptor beta chains came from one sample sequenced in a study of blood T cell repertoires in COVID-19 (TCRdb year 2020). The protocol used for the library was the immunoSEQ multiplex PCR assay. This immuneACCESS table, as held by TCRdb, lists in-frame sequences with V and J called but not all clones. Of the missing ones, under half trace to an unresolved V gene in checked studies; the others have no known cause. The sample contains about 300,000 clones, about 88% of them found a single time. The ten top clones hold around 1.2% of the sample. Sequenced sample: peripheral blood. These receptors came from a man in his 70s with acute or convalescent COVID-19.

The chain recombines TRBV7-8 with TRBJ2-1; the D gene is possibly TRBD2 (6 bases). The germline V gene encodes CDR1 SGHVS and CDR2 FQNEAQ. The CDR3 consists of 14 residues. With 5 bases removed from V and 10 bases from J, the gap between germline ends came to 18 bases. DNA of the CDR3: TGTGCCAGCAGCGCCCGGGACTGGATCTACGAGCAGTTCTTC. Encoded protein: CASSARDWIYEQFF.

The rearrangement links TRBV9 to TRBJ2-5, with D possibly TRBD1 on 6 matching bases. V dropped 5 bases and J dropped 2 bases, with 19 bases sitting between them. The CDR3 length is 16 residues. CDR1 is SGDLS and CDR2 is YYNGEE in the germline V gene. CDR3 region: CASRNLDRSFQETQYF. The CDR3 nucleotides read TGTGCCAGCAGGAATCTCGACAGGTCTTTTCAAGAGACCCAGTACTTC.

This clone was seen only once. The gene calls are TRBV7-2 and TRBJ1-6; D gene uncertain. CDR3 size: 16 residues. Germline assignment: CDR1 SGHTA and CDR2 FQGNSA. Trimming stripped 4 bases from V and 0 bases from J, with 10 bases between. The CDR3 is CASSSQASSYNSPLHF. In nucleotides, the CDR3 is TGTGCCAGCAGCTCCCAAGCGAGCTCCTATAATTCACCCCTCCACTTT.

This clone appeared many times. V gene TRBV4-2 combines with J gene TRBJ1-5; TRBD1 is a possible D gene (6 bases). V was clipped by 0 bases and J by 6 bases, with 15 bases between them. The CDR3 is 16 amino acids. The V gene's germline CDR1 is LGHNA and CDR2 YNFKEQ. CDR3 nucleotides: TGTGCCAGCAGCCAAGACTGGGCAGGGGTTGGTCAGCCCCAGCATTTT. Its translation is CASSQDWAGVGQPQHF.

The rearrangement uses TRBV3-1 (or the pseudogene TRBV3-2) and TRBJ2-1; the D gene is possibly TRBD2 (5 bases). CDR3 length: 13 amino acids. From germline, CDR1 is LGHDT and CDR2 YNNKEL (reference sequence). Trimming removed 6 bases from V and 8 bases from J, with 14 bases in between. CDR3 bases: TGTGCCAGCAGTTATGGGTTCGGGGATGAGCAGTTCTTC. It specifies CASSYGFGDEQFF.

In its sample, this clone was seen a few times. The chain is built from TRBV11-2 and TRBJ1-3, with 7 positions matching TRBD1. V was clipped by 5 bases and J by 3 bases; unmatched bases: 13. The germline V gene has CDR1 SGHAT and CDR2 FQNNGV. The CDR3 loop spans 17 amino acids. The CDR3: CASSPNPPGGGGNTIYF. The CDR3 region has the DNA TGTGCCAGCAGCCCTAACCCTCCAGGGGGAGGTGGAAACACCATATATTTT. Drawing the rest from reference TRBV11-2 and TRBJ1-3, the complete variable domain is EAGVAQSPRYKIIEKRQSVAFWCNPISGHATLYWYQQILGQGPKLLIQFQNNGVVDDSQLPKDRFSAERLKGVDSTLKIQPAKLEDSAVYLCASSPNPPGGGGNTIYFGEGSWLTVV.

The V gene is TRBV7-3, the J gene TRBJ2-1; 8 positions agree with TRBD2. CDR1 and CDR2 (germline): SGHTA, FQGTGA. The CDR3 length is 16 residues. With 1 base clipped from V and 7 bases from J, the junction kept 9 bases outside the gene matches. The CDR3 DNA reads as TGTGCCAGCAGCTTAATCTTGGCGGGGGGCCGGAATGAGCAGTTCTTC. It encodes CASSLILAGGRNEQFF.

The chain employs TRBV7-2 and TRBJ2-5; 7 nucleotides align to TRBD1. Germline V gene lookup returns CDR1 SGHTA and CDR2 FQGNSA. CDR3 length: 14 residues. V shed 5 bases, J shed 5 bases, and the junction held 8 bases outside the gene matches. Here the CDR3 DNA reads TGTGCCAGCAGCCTGACAGGGTCTTACGAGACCCAGTACTTC. It specifies CASSLTGSYETQYF.

The gene calls are TRBV5-1 and TRBJ1-2; D gene uncertain. The V gene's germline CDR1 is SGHRS and CDR2 YFSETQ. The CDR3 is 13 residues long. V was clipped by 0 bases and J by 4 bases, with 7 bases between them. DNA for the CDR3: TGCGCCAGCAGCTTGGACCTCGGCTATGGCTACACCTTC. This sequence encodes CASSLDLGYGYTF. The full variable domain, with the rest looked up from reference TRBV5-1 and TRBJ1-2, is KAGVTQTPRYLIKTRGQQVTLSCSPISGHRSVSWYQQTPGQGLQFLFEYFSETQRNKGNFPGRFSGRQFSNSRSEMNVSTLELGDSALYLCASSLDLGYGYTFGSGTRLTVV.

There are many counts of this clone. The chain couples TRBV2 to TRBJ2-7; the match to TRBD2 covers 8 bases. The germline V gene encodes CDR1 SNHLY and CDR2 FYNNEI. Losses at the gene ends were 5 bases for V and 6 bases for J; bases not matched to a gene: 9. CDR3 size: 14 residues. CDR3 sequence reads: CASSLGLESGEQYF. The CDR3 DNA reads TGTGCCAGCAGTCTGGGACTAGAAAGTGGCGAGCAGTACTTC.

The chain couples TRBV5-1 to TRBJ2-3; TRBD2 matches at 11 bases. With V trimmed by 6 bases and J by 4 bases, 4 bases remained unmatched. The CDR3 has 14 residues. CDR1 and CDR2 (germline): SGHRS, YFSETQ. The CDR3 nucleotides are TGCGCCAGCAAGGTGACTAGCGGGGCAGATACGCAGTATTTT. It translates to CASKVTSGADTQYF.

This clone was recorded a few times. The genes are TRBV5-1 and TRBJ2-3; weak D call: TRBD1 (6 bases). CDR3 length equals 14 residues. V lost 0 bases and J lost 9, with 14 bases in between. Germline values: CDR1 SGHRS, CDR2 YFSETQ. CDR3 DNA: TGCGCCAGCAGCTTGGAACAGGGATTTGACACGCAGTATTTT. Translated: CASSLEQGFDTQYF.

The rearrangement uses TRBV7-2 and TRBJ2-6; TRBD1 aligns across 9 bases. With V trimmed by 4 bases and J by 3 bases, 10 bases remained unmatched. The CDR3 extends over 18 amino acids. CDR1 is SGHTA and CDR2 is FQGNSA in the germline V gene. The CDR3 protein is CASSSFRDRVDGANVLTF. The CDR3 DNA is TGTGCCAGCAGCTCGTTCCGGGACAGGGTAGATGGGGCCAACGTCCTGACTTTC.

The chain recombines TRBV5-4 with TRBJ2-5, with 7 positions matching TRBD1. Per germline, CDR1 SGHNT and CDR2 YYREEE (reference sequence). With 0 bases clipped from V and 1 base from J, the junction kept 3 bases outside the gene matches. CDR3 size: 15 residues. CDR3 in amino acids: CASSLGQGFQETQYF. The DNA for the CDR3 is TGTGCCAGCAGCTTGGGACAGGGATTCCAAGAGACCCAGTACTTC.

The gene calls are TRBV6-5 and TRBJ1-1; perhaps TRBD1 as D (5 bases). Germline CDR1 reads MNHEY; CDR2 reads SVGAGI. The CDR3 spans 14 residues. V was shortened by 5 bases and J by 0 bases, with 10 bases between the two germline ends. The CDR3 loop is CASSLGQMNTEAFF. The CDR3 coding sequence is TGTGCCAGCAGTCTAGGACAAATGAACACTGAAGCTTTCTTT.

This chain joins TRBV5-1 and TRBJ2-1; 9 nucleotides align to TRBD2. Trimming removed 0 bases from V and 6 bases from J; junction bases left unmatched: 13. CDR3 size: 18 residues. CDR1 and CDR2 from the germline V gene are SGHRS and YFSETQ. The CDR3 sequence is CASSLAGGSGGPLNEQFF. The CDR3, as DNA: TGCGCCAGCAGCTTGGCAGGGGGAAGCGGGGGGCCCCTCAATGAGCAGTTCTTC.

V usage is TRBV5-1 and J usage is TRBJ2-2; tentatively, D is TRBD1 (7 bases). Germline V gives CDR1 SGHRS, CDR2 YFSETQ. The CDR3 length is 16 residues. Trimming left V 3 bases short and J 4 bases short, with 16 bases between. The CDR3 sequence: CASSSRGEGFTGELFF. The CDR3 DNA is TGCGCCAGCAGCTCCAGGGGGGAAGGGTTCACCGGGGAGCTGTTTTTT. Filled out from reference TRBV5-1 and TRBJ2-2, the complete variable domain reads KAGVTQTPRYLIKTRGQQVTLSCSPISGHRSVSWYQQTPGQGLQFLFEYFSETQRNKGNFPGRFSGRQFSNSRSEMNVSTLELGDSALYLCASSSRGEGFTGELFFGEGSRLTVL.

V usage is TRBV15 and J usage is TRBJ2-5; possibly TRBD1 for D (6 bases). Germline lookup yields CDR1 LNHNV and CDR2 YYDKDF (reference sequence). V was shortened by 2 bases and J by 2 bases, with 12 bases between the two germline ends. This CDR3 contains 15 residues. The CDR3 spells CATSRSRTAQETQYF. Here the CDR3 DNA reads TGTGCCACCAGCAGATCCCGGACAGCACAAGAGACCCAGTACTTC.

This chain uses TRBV7-9 with TRBJ1-2; weak D call: TRBD1 (5 bases). The CDR3 covers 13 residues. Germline V gene data show CDR1 as SEHNR and CDR2 as FQNEAQ (reference sequence). V was pared by 1 base and J by 8 bases, with 11 bases between. CDR3 bases: TGTGCCAGCAGCTTAGGTCGGGGGGAAGGCTACACCTTC. This encodes CASSLGRGEGYTF.

The V call is TRBV27, the J call TRBJ1-4, with D possibly TRBD1 on 5 matching bases. Trimming removed 0 bases from V and 7 bases from J, with 15 bases in between. The length of the CDR3 is 16 residues. CDR1 is MNHEY, CDR2 SMNVEV, per germline (reference sequence). The CDR3 sequence is CASSLSPPGLGEKLFF. The DNA for the CDR3 is TGTGCCAGCAGTTTATCACCCCCAGGGTTGGGTGAAAAACTGTTTTTT.

This chain joins TRBV9 and TRBJ2-2; possible D gene TRBD2, 6 bases. Germline V gene sequence: CDR1 SGDLS, CDR2 YYNGEE. The CDR3 extends over 16 amino acids. The V gene lost 0 bases and the J gene lost 6 bases, with 15 bases spanning the gap. CDR3: CASSVVVGGGPGELFF. CDR3 in DNA: TGTGCCAGCAGCGTAGTCGTCGGGGGAGGACCCGGGGAGCTGTTTTTT.

This chain connects TRBV19 to TRBJ2-2; D might be TRBD1 (6 bases). Trimming left V 5 bases short and J 0 bases short, with 13 bases between. The length of the CDR3 is 16 residues. Germline V CDR1 and CDR2: LNHDA, SQIVND (reference sequence). CDR3 in amino acids: CASSAWTATNTGELFF. CDR3 sequence (DNA): TGTGCCAGTAGTGCCTGGACAGCAACGAACACCGGGGAGCTGTTTTTT.

This clone was counted once. The J gene is TRBJ2-1, the V gene TRBV7-2; TRBD2 might be the D (7 bases). Germline V lookup: CDR1 SGHTA, CDR2 FQGNSA. The V gene lost 4 bases and the J gene lost 6 bases, with 16 bases spanning the gap. The CDR3 totals 15 residues. The CDR3 nucleotides are TGTGCCAGCAGCTCTCCCTCCGGGGGGCGCAATGAGCAGTTCTTC. Translation gives CASSSPSGGRNEQFF. Supplemented by reference TRBV7-2 and TRBJ2-1, the full variable domain reads GAGVSQSPSNKVTEKGKDVELRCDPISGHTALYWYRQSLGQGLEFLIYFQGNSAPDKSGLPSDRFSAERTGGSVSTLTIQRTQQEDSAVYLCASSSPSGGRNEQFFGPGTRLTVL.

This rearrangement joins TRBV4-1 to TRBJ1-2, with D unresolved. Trimming took 0 bases from V and 2 from J, leaving 10 bases between them. CDR3 size: 15 residues. Germline V lookup: CDR1 MGHRA, CDR2 YSYEKL. In DNA, the CDR3 is TGCGCCAGCAGCCAAGAAGAGACTGTAAACTATGGCTACACCTTC. This translates into CASSQEETVNYGYTF.

The rearrangement joins TRBV24-1 to TRBJ2-3, with TRBD2 as a possible D gene (6 bases). CDR1 is KGHDR and CDR2 is SFDVKD in the germline V gene. The germline V and J ends were trimmed by 4 bases and 5 bases, with 27 bases remaining between them. CDR3 length: 19 amino acids. Here the CDR3 DNA reads TGTGCCACCAGTGACCGTCTCCCGCGGGACCTCCGTACACGAGATACGCAGTATTTT. It encodes CATSDRLPRDLRTRDTQYF.

V is TRBV14 and J is TRBJ2-1, with 13 positions matching TRBD2. This CDR3 comprises 17 residues. J lost 2 bases, V lost 5 bases, and 6 bases had no gene match. Germline values: CDR1 SGHDN, CDR2 FVKESK. The CDR3, as DNA: TGTGCCAGCAGCACAGGGACTAGCGGGGTGACCTACAATGAGCAGTTCTTC. It encodes CASSTGTSGVTYNEQFF. Drawing the rest from reference TRBV14 and TRBJ2-1, the complete variable domain is EAGVTQFPSHSVIEKGQTVTLRCDPISGHDNLYWYRRVMGKEIKFLLHFVKESKQDESGMPNNRFLAERTGGTYSTLKVQPAELEDSGVYFCASSTGTSGVTYNEQFFGPGTRLTVL.

This chain connects TRBV4-1 to TRBJ1-1, with 8 bases identical to TRBD1. Germline V CDR1 and CDR2: MGHRA, YSYEKL. The V and J ends lost 6 bases and 0 bases, in that order; junction bases with no gene match: 9. The CDR3 runs 16 residues. CDR3 nucleotides: TGCGCCAGCAGGGGTTGGCAGGGGGCTTTGAACACTGAAGCTTTCTTT. Translating gives CASRGWQGALNTEAFF.

The chain combines TRBV6-5 with TRBJ1-1; D might be TRBD1 (5 bases). The germline CDR1 and CDR2 sequences are MNHEY and SVGAGI. CDR3 length: 16 residues. The ends were cut back, 0 bases at V and 8 bases at J, with 19 bases in the middle. CDR3 loop: CASSYSGRVTQREAFF. As DNA, the CDR3 is TGTGCCAGCAGTTACTCGGGCAGGGTGACGCAACGGGAAGCTTTCTTT.

The V gene is TRBV4-3, the J gene TRBJ2-3; D may be TRBD2 (5 bases). The V end was cut by 1 base, the J end by 6 bases, with 14 bases between. The CDR3 is made up of 15 amino acids. In germline, CDR1 is LGHNA, CDR2 YSLEER. In nucleotides, the CDR3 is TGCGCCAGCAGCCAAGGACCAGGCGGGCGGGATACGCAGTATTTT. Amino acid sequence: CASSQGPGGRDTQYF.

This sequence joins TRBV2 and TRBJ2-1; TRBD2 matches at 7 bases. The germline V gene has CDR1 SNHLY and CDR2 FYNNEI. The J segment lost 6 bases and the V segment lost 9 bases, leaving 11 bases of the junction unmatched. CDR3 size: 14 residues. The CDR3 loop is CASIGTTIPNEQFF. The CDR3 nucleotides are TGTGCCAGTATCGGGACTACGATCCCCAATGAGCAGTTCTTC.